A single sample gave rise to the 9 T cell receptor beta chains below, sequenced in a study of PD-1 blockade in classical Hodgkin lymphoma. The repertoire was sequenced with immunoSEQ multiplex PCR; TCRdb's copy has only in-frame clones and lacks some. Of about 13,000 clones listed, roughly nine tenths are singletons. Each patient's relapse followed autologous stem cell transplantation, and brentuximab vedotin exposure varied. The sample was peripheral blood mononuclear cells (PBMCs), taken at baseline. Receptor source: a human donor with classical Hodgkin lymphoma.

The chain carries TRBV21-1 and TRBJ2-1. TRBV21-1 is flagged as a pseudogene. The CDR3 spans 19 residues. CDR3 protein: CASSKAWGRSARVKNEQFF. In DNA, the CDR3 is TGTGCCAGCAGCAAAGCCTGGGGTAGAAGCGCACGGGTTAAGAATGAGCAGTTCTTC.

V gene TRBV6-5 combines with J gene TRBJ2-1; D tentatively reads TRBD1 or TRBD2 (5 bases each). The CDR3 is 13 amino acids. V was pared by 8 bases and J by 2 bases, with 10 bases between. The V gene's germline CDR1 is MNHEY and CDR2 SVGAGI. The CDR3: CASGQGPYNEQFF. The CDR3 DNA follows: TGTGCCAGCGGCCAGGGACCCTACAATGAGCAGTTCTTC.

The chain couples TRBV10-2 to TRBJ2-7; 8 bases are a match to TRBD2. The J segment lost 4 bases and the V segment lost 0 bases, leaving 11 bases of the junction unmatched. Germline CDR1 is WSHSY and CDR2 is SAAADI. CDR3 size: 17 residues. CDR3 nucleotides: TGCGCCAGCAGTGAGTCCGGGAGTTCGGGGGGGCTATACGAGCAGTACTTC. Its translation: CASSESGSSGGLYEQYF.

The chain combines TRBV27 with TRBJ2-7, with D maybe TRBD1 (5 bases). The CDR3 consists of 14 residues. The germline V gene encodes CDR1 MNHEY and CDR2 SMNVEV (reference sequence). Trimming pared 3 bases from V and 5 bases from J, leaving 14 bases between. The CDR3 loop is CASSFLGQSDEQYF. The CDR3 coding sequence is TGTGCCAGCAGTTTCTTGGGGCAAAGCGACGAGCAGTACTTC.

This clone was detected once. V is TRBV10-3 and J is TRBJ2-1; possibly TRBD1 for D (6 bases). CDR3 length: 15 amino acids. With 2 bases removed from V and 1 base from J, the gap between germline ends came to 9 bases. Germline loops: CDR1 ENHRY, CDR2 SYGVKD. As DNA, the CDR3 is TGTGCCATCAGTGAGGTAGGGGGTTCCTACAATGAGCAGTTCTTC. It codes for CAISEVGGSYNEQFF.

The chain joins TRBV6-5 to TRBJ1-2, with 7 bases lining up with TRBD1. V shed 7 bases, J shed 3 bases, and the junction held 8 bases outside the gene matches. The CDR3 is made up of 14 amino acids. The germline CDR1 and CDR2 sequences are MNHEY and SVGAGI. The CDR3 here is CASTRNRGDYGYTF. Written as DNA, the CDR3 is TGTGCCAGCACTCGAAACAGGGGTGACTATGGCTACACCTTC.

This rearrangement joins TRBV5-5 to TRBJ1-3; maybe TRBD1 (5 bases). This CDR3 spans 14 amino acids. The germline gives CDR1 SGHKS, CDR2 YYEKEE (reference sequence). V was pared by 3 bases and J by 7 bases, with 14 bases between. The CDR3: CASSSVQRGNTIYF. The DNA of the CDR3 is TGTGCCAGCAGCTCGGTACAGAGGGGTAACACCATATATTTT.

This clone turned up a few times. This sequence joins TRBV27 and TRBJ2-7; perhaps TRBD2 as D (5 bases). Trimming took 5 bases from V and 7 from J, leaving 12 bases between them. This CDR3 is built from 12 residues. From germline, CDR1 is MNHEY and CDR2 SMNVEV (reference sequence). This CDR3 reads CASSPRTREQYF. DNA of the CDR3: TGTGCCAGCAGTCCCCGGACTCGGGAGCAGTACTTC.

The chain is built from TRBV4-2 and TRBJ2-2; TRBD2 might be the D (5 bases). Germline CDR1 and CDR2: LGHNA and YNFKEQ. With 1 base removed from V and 5 bases from J, the gap between germline ends came to 14 bases. This CDR3 has 16 residues. CDR3 DNA: TGTGCCAGCAGCCAAGGGTGGGGAGCATCGACCGGGGAGCTGTTTTTT. Its translation is CASSQGWGASTGELFF.